Listed below are T cell receptor beta chains from one sample, sequenced in a study of graft-versus-host responses after intestinal transplantation. The assay was immunoSEQ multiplex PCR, and TCRdb's table has in-frame clones only and misses some. Here the sample spans approximately 70,000 clones, around nine tenths being singletons. The sequencing here drew on bone marrow, taken 734 days after intestinal transplantation. All receptors come from a human patient who received an intestinal transplant, so some T cells may come from the graft donor. CDR3s include the opening cysteine and the closing phenylalanine or tryptophan. A D gene is named only where the DNA matches it firmly. The listing skips clone size in some rows; elsewhere it reads once, few, many or a size class.

D gene,J gene,clone size,V gene,CDR3 protein,CDR3 DNA
TRBD2,TRBJ2-5,NA,TRBV29-1,CSARTSGGAREVTQYF,TGCAGCGCCCGGACTAGCGGGGGGGCCCGTGAAGTGACCCAGTACTTC
TRBD2,TRBJ2-3,NA,TRBV11-2,CASSLQGGSTDTQYF,TGTGCCAGCAGCCTGCAGGGAGGGAGCACAGATACGCAGTATTTT
NA,TRBJ1-1,NA,TRBV6-1,CASGPQGRNTEAFF,TGTGCCAGCGGACCGCAGGGGCGGAACACTGAAGCTTTCTTT
TRBD1,TRBJ1-1,NA,TRBV19,CASSPQGDEAFF,TGTGCCAGTAGCCCGCAGGGGGATGAAGCTTTCTTT
TRBD1,TRBJ2-2,NA,TRBV5-1,CASSSGGAYTGELFF,TGCGCCAGCAGCTCAGGGGGCGCATACACCGGGGAGCTGTTTTTT
TRBD2,TRBJ2-7,NA,TRBV25-1,CASRPTSGLGIEQYF,TGTGCCAGCAGACCCACTAGCGGCCTTGGGATCGAGCAGTACTTC
NA,TRBJ1-1,NA,TRBV29-1,CSVATVLMNTEAFF,TGCAGCGTTGCGACGGTTCTCATGAACACTGAAGCTTTCTTT
NA,TRBJ1-5,few,TRBV6-5,CASSYGRPGYQPQHF,TGTGCCAGCAGTTACGGTCGGCCAGGCTATCAGCCCCAGCATTTT
NA,TRBJ2-5,NA,TRBV9,CASSTSGRPGGETQYF,TGTGCCAGCAGCACCAGTGGTCGGCCCGGGGGAGAGACCCAGTACTTC
NA,TRBJ2-7,once,TRBV10-1,CASSEQTLGHEQYF,TGCGCCAGCAGTGAGCAGACCTTAGGACACGAGCAGTACTTC
NA,TRBJ1-2,NA,TRBV5-1,CASSSQVGDGYTF,TGCGCCAGCAGCTCCCAGGTTGGCGATGGCTACACCTTC
TRBD2,TRBJ2-2,NA,TRBV4-1,CASSQPPYGLAQNGELFF,TGCGCCAGCAGCCAGCCCCCGTACGGACTAGCGCAAAACGGGGAGCTGTTTTTT
TRBD1,TRBJ1-1,NA,TRBV27,CASSLRTGGGGRAEAFF,TGTGCCAGCAGTCTAAGGACAGGGGGCGGAGGAAGGGCTGAAGCTTTCTTT
NA,TRBJ1-2,NA,TRBV9,CASSVVPPGAGYTF,TGTGCCAGCAGCGTAGTCCCCCCAGGGGCTGGCTACACCTTC
TRBD1,TRBJ1-2,NA,TRBV7-2,CASSFGLSGQADF,TGTGCCAGCAGCTTTGGGCTTTCGGGACAGGCCGATTTC
NA,TRBJ2-3,NA,TRBV5-1,CASSPASRGRDTQYF,TGCGCCAGCAGCCCCGCGTCTCGGGGCCGGGATACGCAGTATTTT
NA,TRBJ2-3,NA,TRBV5-6,CASALLVTPTPDTQYF,TGTGCCAGCGCCTTGCTTGTGACCCCTACCCCAGATACGCAGTATTTT
NA,TRBJ2-2,NA,TRBV5-1,CASSLRAGATGELFF,TGCGCCAGCAGCTTGCGGGCAGGGGCCACCGGGGAGCTGTTTTTT
NA,TRBJ2-5,NA,TRBV28,CASSAWKGGKETQYF,TGTGCCAGCAGTGCCTGGAAAGGTGGTAAAGAGACCCAGTACTTC
NA,TRBJ2-1,NA,TRBV29-1,CSVEGGAWGRDNEQFF,TGCAGCGTTGAAGGTGGGGCTTGGGGCAGGGACAATGAGCAGTTCTTC
NA,TRBJ1-4,NA,TRBV4-1,CASSQGTGYSDEKLFF,TGCGCCAGCAGCCAAGGAACAGGGTATAGTGATGAAAAACTGTTTTTT
TRBD2,TRBJ2-1,NA,TRBV7-9,CASSFAGGSNEQFF,TGTGCCAGCAGCTTTGCGGGGGGGAGTAATGAGCAGTTCTTC
TRBD2,TRBJ2-1,NA,TRBV4-1,CASRAGGGHNEQFF,TGCGCCAGCAGGGCCGGGGGGGGACACAATGAGCAGTTCTTC
NA,TRBJ1-6,once,TRBV19,CASGIGVRSPLHF,TGTGCCAGTGGTATAGGGGTACGGTCACCCCTCCACTTT
NA,TRBJ1-2,NA,TRBV4-1,CASTPRQANYGYTF,TGCGCCAGCACCCCCAGGCAAGCCAACTATGGCTACACCTTC
NA,TRBJ2-5,NA,TRBV2,CASSWGRETQYF,TGTGCCAGCAGTTGGGGCCGGGAGACCCAGTACTTC
NA,TRBJ1-2,NA,TRBV27,CASSLFGGLGGRDGYTF,TGTGCCAGCAGTCTCTTCGGTGGGCTTGGGGGAAGGGATGGCTACACCTTC
NA,TRBJ2-7,once,TRBV9,CASSVGASSYEQYF,TGTGCCAGCAGCGTAGGTGCCAGCTCCTACGAGCAGTACTTC
TRBD2,TRBJ2-5,NA,TRBV7-6,CASSTTSGSGETQYF,TGTGCCAGCAGTACGACTAGCGGGAGTGGCGAGACCCAGTACTTC
TRBD2,TRBJ2-1,NA,TRBV4-1,CASSQDPASGAYNEQFF,TGCGCCAGCAGCCAAGATCCGGCTAGCGGGGCCTACAATGAGCAGTTCTTC
NA,TRBJ1-1,NA,TRBV6-1,CASSEAPRTPITEAFF,TGTGCCAGCAGTGAAGCTCCCCGGACCCCGATCACTGAAGCTTTCTTT
NA,TRBJ2-7,NA,TRBV6-5,CASSLDPYEQYF,TGTGCCAGCAGCCTTGATCCCTACGAGCAGTACTTC
NA,TRBJ1-3,NA,TRBV4-1,CASSRRGGSGNTIYF,TGCGCCAGCAGCCGTCGAGGGGGAAGTGGAAACACCATATATTTT
NA,TRBJ1-6,few,TRBV2,CASSQGNSPLHF,TGTGCCAGCAGCCAAGGGAATTCACCCCTCCACTTT
TRBD2,TRBJ2-1,NA,TRBV27,CASSSGTSGSNEQFF,TGTGCCAGCAGTTCCGGGACTAGCGGTTCCAATGAGCAGTTCTTC
NA,TRBJ1-5,NA,TRBV10-3,CAISESDMGNQPQHF,TGTGCCATCAGTGAGTCGGACATGGGCAATCAGCCCCAGCATTTT